This T cell receptor beta chain was retrieved from a study of T-cell memory formation after mild COVID-19. Findings of the study overall: Clones contracting across day 15 to 85 had a balanced CD4/CD8 profile; later expanding clones leaned CD4+. CD4+ clones that contracted lay mainly in CM and EM; CD8+ ones lay in EMRA.

The CDR3 runs to 15 residues. The V and J ends lost 0 bases and 4 bases, in that order; junction bases with no gene match: 4. Germline V gene lookup returns CDR1 SGHAT and CDR2 FQNNGV. TCR alpha and TCR beta cDNA libraries carrying sample barcodes and UMIs came from 5'RACE with constant-segment primers. TCRdb re-called the 5' RACE reads through MiXCR, storing one row per CDR3 protein. The sample holds a few hundred thousand distinct CDR3 sequences; 13% to 15% are singletons and the top ten take around a fifth. Regarding this clonotype: Its antigen is not known.

The chain combines TRBV11-2 with TRBJ1-2; TRBD1 agrees at 8 bases. This TCR derives from a man aged 18 to 29 who had mild COVID-19 (a few samples of this study predate the infection). Cell type and time point are not known. The specimen sequenced was PBMCs or a T cell subset sorted from them (not recorded which). CDR3 DNA: TGTGCCAGCAGCTTAGATCCTGACAGGGGCTATGGCTACACCTTC. Translated, it gives CASSLDPDRGYGYTF. The whole variable domain, remainder taken from reference TRBV11-2 and TRBJ1-2, is EAGVAQSPRYKIIEKRQSVAFWCNPISGHATLYWYQQILGQGPKLLIQFQNNGVVDDSQLPKDRFSAERLKGVDSTLKIQPAKLEDSAVYLCASSLDPDRGYGYTFGSGTRLTVV.